The 4 T cell receptor beta chains below all came from one sample that was sequenced in a study of PD-1 blockade in classical Hodgkin lymphoma. Every patient relapsed after autologous stem cell transplantation, and brentuximab vedotin exposure varied. Assay used: immunoSEQ multiplex PCR; TCRdb lists only in-frame clones, some missing. The table has around 28,000 clones, approximately 70% seen once. The input for sequencing was peripheral blood mononuclear cells (PBMCs), taken before the second cycle of nivolumab. The receptor set was obtained from a human donor with classical Hodgkin lymphoma.

CDR3 in amino acids: CASSYALQGNYGYTF. CDR3 sequence (DNA): TGTGCCAGCAGTTACGCATTACAGGGTAACTATGGCTACACCTTC. The chain is built from TRBV6-5 and TRBJ1-2; a possible D gene is TRBD1 (6 bases). The V end lost 2 bases, the J end lost 1 base, and 11 bases lay between the germline ends. The length of the CDR3 is 15 residues. Per the germline V gene, CDR1 is MNHEY and CDR2 is SVGAGI.

The chain links TRBV5-1 to TRBJ2-7; 13 bases fit TRBD2. Germline V gene lookup returns CDR1 SGHRS and CDR2 YFSETQ. The ends lost 0 bases at V and 2 bases at J; junction bases unmatched: 5. The CDR3 is 17 residues long. CDR3 sequence: CASSLGGTSGITYEQYF. The CDR3 nucleotides are TGCGCCAGCAGCTTGGGGGGGACTAGCGGGATCACCTACGAGCAGTACTTC.

Only a few counts were recorded for this clone. This chain connects TRBV5-1 to TRBJ1-2, with 7 bases matching TRBD1. Trimming removed 9 bases from V and 4 bases from J; junction bases left unmatched: 6. This CDR3 is built from 12 residues. In germline, CDR1 is SGHRS, CDR2 YFSETQ. CDR3 region: CATRRGLYGYTF. DNA of the CDR3: TGCGCCACTAGAAGGGGGCTCTATGGCTACACCTTC.

This clone turned up a few times. An end of the junction differs from the germline gene, which may be a read error. The V gene is TRBV5-1, the J gene TRBJ1-2, with D perhaps matching TRBD1 (5 bases). The CDR3 has 16 residues. Germline V lookup: CDR1 SGHRS, CDR2 YFSETQ. For the CDR3, the DNA is TGCGCCAGCAGTTTGGGACGGTTTGCAGGCTTGGACGGCTACACCTTC. Its protein is CASSLGRFAGLDGYTF. Complete variable domain (other parts from reference TRBV5-1 and TRBJ1-2): KAGVTQTPRYLIKTRGQQVTLSCSPISGHRSVSWYQQTPGQGLQFLFEYFSETQRNKGNFPGRFSGRQFSNSRSEMNVSTLELGDSALYLCASSLGRFAGLDGYTFGSGTRLTVV.